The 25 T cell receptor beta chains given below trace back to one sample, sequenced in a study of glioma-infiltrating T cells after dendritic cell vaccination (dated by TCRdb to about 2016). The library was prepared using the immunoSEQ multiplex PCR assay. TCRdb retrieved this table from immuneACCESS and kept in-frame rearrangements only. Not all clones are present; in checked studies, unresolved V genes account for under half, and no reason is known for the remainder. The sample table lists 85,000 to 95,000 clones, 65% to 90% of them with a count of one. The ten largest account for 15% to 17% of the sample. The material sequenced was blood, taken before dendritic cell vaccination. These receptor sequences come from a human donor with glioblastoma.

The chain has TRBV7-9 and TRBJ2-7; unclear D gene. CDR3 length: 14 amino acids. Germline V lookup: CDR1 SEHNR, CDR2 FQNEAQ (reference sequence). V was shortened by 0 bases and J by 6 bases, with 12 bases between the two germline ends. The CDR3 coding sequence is TGTGCCAGCAGCTTAGCGCTCGCTGACATCGAGCAGTACTTC. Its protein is CASSLALADIEQYF. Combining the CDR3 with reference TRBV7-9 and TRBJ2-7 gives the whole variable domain DTGVSQNPRHKITKRGQNVTFRCDPISEHNRLYWYRQTLGQGPEFLTYFQNEAQLEKSRLLSDRFSAERPKGSFSTLEIQRTEQGDSAMYLCASSLALADIEQYFGPGTRLTVT.

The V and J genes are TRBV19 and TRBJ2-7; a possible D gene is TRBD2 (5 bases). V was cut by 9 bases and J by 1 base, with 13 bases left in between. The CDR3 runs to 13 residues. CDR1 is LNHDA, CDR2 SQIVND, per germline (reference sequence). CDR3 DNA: TGTGCCAGCCTGCGGGCACCTTCCTACGAGCAGTACTTC. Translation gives CASLRAPSYEQYF. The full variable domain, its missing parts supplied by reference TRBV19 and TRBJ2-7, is DGGITQSPKYLFRKEGQNVTLSCEQNLNHDAMYWYRQDPGQGLRLIYYSQIVNDFQKGDIAEGYSVSREKKESFPLTVTSAQKNPTAFYLCASLRAPSYEQYFGPGTRLTVT.

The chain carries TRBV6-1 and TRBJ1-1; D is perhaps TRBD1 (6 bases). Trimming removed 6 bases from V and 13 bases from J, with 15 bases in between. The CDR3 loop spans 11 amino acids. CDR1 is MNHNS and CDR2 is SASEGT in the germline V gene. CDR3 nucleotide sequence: TGTGCCAGCAGGGAACCGGGACACGGTTTCTTT. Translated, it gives CASREPGHGFF.

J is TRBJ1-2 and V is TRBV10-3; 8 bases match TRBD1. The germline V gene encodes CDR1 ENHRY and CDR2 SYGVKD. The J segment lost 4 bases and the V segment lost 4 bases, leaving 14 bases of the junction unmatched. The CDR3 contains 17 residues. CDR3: CAISGGTGTEDTYGYTF. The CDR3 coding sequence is TGTGCCATCAGTGGAGGGACAGGTACCGAGGATACCTATGGCTACACCTTC.

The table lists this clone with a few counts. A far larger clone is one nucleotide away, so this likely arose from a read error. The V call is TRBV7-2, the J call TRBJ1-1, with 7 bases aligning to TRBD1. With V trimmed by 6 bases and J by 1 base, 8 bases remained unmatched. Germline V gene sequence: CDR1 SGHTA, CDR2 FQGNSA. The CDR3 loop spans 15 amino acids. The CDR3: CASRVEGAPNTEAFF. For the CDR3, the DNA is TGTGCCAGCAGAGTGGAGGGGGCCCCGAACACTGAAGCTTTCTTT.

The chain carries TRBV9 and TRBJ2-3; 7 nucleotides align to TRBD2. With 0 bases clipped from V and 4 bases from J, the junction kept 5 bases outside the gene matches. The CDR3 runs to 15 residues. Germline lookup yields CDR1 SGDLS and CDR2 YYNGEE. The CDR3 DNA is TGTGCCAGCAGCGTAGTGGGACTACCCCCAGATACGCAGTATTTT. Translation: CASSVVGLPPDTQYF.

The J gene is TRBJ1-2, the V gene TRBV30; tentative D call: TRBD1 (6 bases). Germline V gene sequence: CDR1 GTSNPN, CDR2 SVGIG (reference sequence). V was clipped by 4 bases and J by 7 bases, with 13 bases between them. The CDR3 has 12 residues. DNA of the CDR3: TGTGCCTGGAACTACAGGGTGGGTGGCTACACCTTC. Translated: CAWNYRVGGYTF.

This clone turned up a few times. The CDR3: CASSLMASNQPQHF. The CDR3 region has the DNA TGTGCCAGCAGTTTAATGGCAAGCAATCAGCCCCAGCATTTT. J is TRBJ1-5 and V is TRBV28; no reliable D call. The germline V and J ends were trimmed by 2 bases and 1 base, with 6 bases remaining between them. The CDR3 spans 14 residues. The germline V gene encodes CDR1 MDHEN and CDR2 SYDVKM. Looking up the rest from reference TRBV28 and TRBJ1-5 gives the full variable domain: DVKVTQSSRYLVKRTGEKVFLECVQDMDHENMFWYRQDPGLGLRLIYFSYDVKMKEKGDIPEGYSVSREKKERFSLILESASTNQTSMYLCASSLMASNQPQHFGDGTRLSIL.

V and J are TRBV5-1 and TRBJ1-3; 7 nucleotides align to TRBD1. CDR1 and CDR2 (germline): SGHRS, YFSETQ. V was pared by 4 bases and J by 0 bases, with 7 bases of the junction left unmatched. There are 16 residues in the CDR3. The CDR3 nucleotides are TGCGCCAGCAGCCCGACAGGGTCCTCCTCTGGAAACACCATATATTTT. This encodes CASSPTGSSSGNTIYF.

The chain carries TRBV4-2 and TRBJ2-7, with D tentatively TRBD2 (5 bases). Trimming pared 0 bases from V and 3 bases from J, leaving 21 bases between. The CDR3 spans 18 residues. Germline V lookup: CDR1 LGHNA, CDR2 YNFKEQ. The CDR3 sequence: CASSQDLMTTAAYYEQYF. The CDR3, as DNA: TGTGCCAGCAGCCAAGATTTGATGACTACAGCGGCTTACTACGAGCAGTACTTC.

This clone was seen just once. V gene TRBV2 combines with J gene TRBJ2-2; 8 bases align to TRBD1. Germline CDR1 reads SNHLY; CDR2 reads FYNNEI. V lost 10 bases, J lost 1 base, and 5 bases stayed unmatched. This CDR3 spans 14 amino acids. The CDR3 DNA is TGTGCCACCCGGACAGGGAGGAACACCGGGGAGCTGTTTTTT. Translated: CATRTGRNTGELFF.

CDR3: CASSLTGRGGTDTQYF. The CDR3 DNA sequence: TGTGCCAGCAGCCTCACGGGGCGGGGGGGAACAGATACGCAGTATTTT. The rearrangement joins TRBV9 to TRBJ2-3; 9 bases map to TRBD2. V dropped 4 bases and J dropped 3; count of bases not matched to a gene: 9. CDR1 SGDLS and CDR2 YYNGEE come from the germline V gene. The CDR3 is 16 amino acids.

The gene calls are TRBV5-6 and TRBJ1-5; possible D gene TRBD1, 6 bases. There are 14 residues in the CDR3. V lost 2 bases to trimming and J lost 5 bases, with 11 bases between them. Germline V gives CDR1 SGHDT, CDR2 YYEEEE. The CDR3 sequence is CASSLATGYQPQHF. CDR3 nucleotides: TGTGCCAGCAGCTTAGCGACAGGTTATCAGCCCCAGCATTTT.

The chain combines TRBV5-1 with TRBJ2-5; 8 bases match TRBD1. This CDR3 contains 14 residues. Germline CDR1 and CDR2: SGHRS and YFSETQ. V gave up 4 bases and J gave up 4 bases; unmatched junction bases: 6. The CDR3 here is CASSPGQARETQYF. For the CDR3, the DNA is TGCGCCAGCAGCCCGGGACAGGCGAGAGAGACCCAGTACTTC.

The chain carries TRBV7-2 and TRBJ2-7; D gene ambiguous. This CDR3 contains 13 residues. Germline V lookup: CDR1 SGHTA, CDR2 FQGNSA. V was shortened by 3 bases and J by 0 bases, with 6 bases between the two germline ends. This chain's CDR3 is CASSFYVSYEQYF. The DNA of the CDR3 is TGTGCCAGCAGCTTTTATGTCTCCTACGAGCAGTACTTC.

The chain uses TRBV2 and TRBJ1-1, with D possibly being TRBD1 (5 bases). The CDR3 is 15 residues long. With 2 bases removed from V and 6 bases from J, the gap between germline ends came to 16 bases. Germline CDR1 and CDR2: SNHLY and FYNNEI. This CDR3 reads CASSELSAGVAEAFF. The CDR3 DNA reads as TGTGCCAGCAGTGAATTGAGCGCGGGGGTGGCTGAAGCTTTCTTT.

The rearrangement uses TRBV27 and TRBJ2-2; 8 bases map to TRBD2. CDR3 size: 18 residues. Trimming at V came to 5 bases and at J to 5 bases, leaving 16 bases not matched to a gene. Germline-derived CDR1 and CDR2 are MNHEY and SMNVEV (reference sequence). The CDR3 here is CASSGSGTRFRETGELFF. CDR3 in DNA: TGTGCCAGCAGTGGCTCCGGGACTAGGTTTCGGGAAACCGGGGAGCTGTTTTTT.

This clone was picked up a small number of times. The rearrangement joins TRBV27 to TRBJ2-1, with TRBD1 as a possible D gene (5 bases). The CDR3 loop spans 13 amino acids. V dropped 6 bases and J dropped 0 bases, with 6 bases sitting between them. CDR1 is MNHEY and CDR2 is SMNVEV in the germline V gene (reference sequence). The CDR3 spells CASSDSSYNEQFF. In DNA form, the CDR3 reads TGTGCCAGCAGCGACAGCTCCTACAATGAGCAGTTCTTC.

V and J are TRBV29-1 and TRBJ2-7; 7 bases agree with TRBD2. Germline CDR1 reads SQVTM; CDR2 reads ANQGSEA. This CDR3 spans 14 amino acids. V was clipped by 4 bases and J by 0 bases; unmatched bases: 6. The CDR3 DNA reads TGCAGCGTTGGGGGGGGAAGGGGCTCCTACGAGCAGTACTTC. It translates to CSVGGGRGSYEQYF.

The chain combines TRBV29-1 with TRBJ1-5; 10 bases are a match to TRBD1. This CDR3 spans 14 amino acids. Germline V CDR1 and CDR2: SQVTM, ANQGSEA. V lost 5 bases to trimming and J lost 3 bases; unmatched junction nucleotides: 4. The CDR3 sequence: CSVRDRGPNQPQHF. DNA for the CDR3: TGCAGCGTTCGGGACAGGGGACCCAATCAGCCCCAGCATTTT.

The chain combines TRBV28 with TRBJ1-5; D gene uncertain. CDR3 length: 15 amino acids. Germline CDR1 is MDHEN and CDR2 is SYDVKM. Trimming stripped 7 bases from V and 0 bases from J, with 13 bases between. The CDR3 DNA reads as TGTGCCAGCATACTGGGCGGACTTAGCAATCAGCCCCAGCATTTT. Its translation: CASILGGLSNQPQHF.

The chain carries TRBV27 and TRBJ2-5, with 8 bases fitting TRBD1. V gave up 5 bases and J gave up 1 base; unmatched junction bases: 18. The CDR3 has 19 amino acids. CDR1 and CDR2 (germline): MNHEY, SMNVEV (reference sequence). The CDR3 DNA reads TGTGCCAGCAGTGTATTTCCCCCCCGACGGACAGGGCCCCAAGAGACCCAGTACTTC. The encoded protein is CASSVFPPRRTGPQETQYF.

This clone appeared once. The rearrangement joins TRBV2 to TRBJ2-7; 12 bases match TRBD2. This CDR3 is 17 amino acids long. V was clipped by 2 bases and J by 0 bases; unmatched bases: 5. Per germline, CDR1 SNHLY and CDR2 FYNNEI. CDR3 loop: CASSEPGLAGFSYEQYF. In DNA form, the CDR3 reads TGTGCCAGCAGTGAACCGGGACTAGCGGGTTTCTCCTACGAGCAGTACTTC.

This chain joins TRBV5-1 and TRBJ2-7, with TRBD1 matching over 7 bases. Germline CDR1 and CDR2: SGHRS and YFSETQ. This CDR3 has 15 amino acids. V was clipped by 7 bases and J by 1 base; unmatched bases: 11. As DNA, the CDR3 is TGCGCCAGCGGCGCCATCCCGGGACAGTCCTACGAGCAGTACTTC. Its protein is CASGAIPGQSYEQYF.

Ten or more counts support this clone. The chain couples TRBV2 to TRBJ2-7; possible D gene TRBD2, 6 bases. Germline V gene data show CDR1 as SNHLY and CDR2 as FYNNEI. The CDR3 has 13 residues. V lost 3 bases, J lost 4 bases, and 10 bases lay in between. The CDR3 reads CASSEAGFYEQYF. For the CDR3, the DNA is TGTGCCAGCAGTGAGGCGGGGTTTTACGAGCAGTACTTC.